These T cell receptor beta chains were read from a single sample in a study of T cell clonotyping in hematopoietic cell transplantation. Clones were read by immunoSEQ multiplex PCR, and TCRdb kept only the in-frame ones, dropping some. The table includes some 50,000 clones, roughly 85% detected once. Sequences were derived from peripheral blood mononuclear cells, sampled before stem cell transplant. The receptors shown here come from a man between 60 and 75 years old with myelodysplastic syndrome. Some clones in this sample may be carry-over from other donors' samples. CDR3s leave out the opening cysteine and the closing phenylalanine or tryptophan. D genes are given only for firm matches.

CDR3: ASSPHVAKNIQY; J: TRBJ2-4; D: NA; length: 12; V: TRBV28
CDR3: ASSPSSPLQY; J: TRBJ2-7; D: NA; length: 10; V: TRBV11-2
CDR3: ASTTMNGIAYNSPLH; J: TRBJ1-6; D: NA; length: 15; V: TRBV19
CDR3: ASSHPGRSYGYT; J: TRBJ1-2; D: NA; length: 12; V: TRBV14
CDR3: ASSFGDQPQH; J: TRBJ1-5; D: NA; length: 10; V: TRBV5-8
CDR3: ASSSGTVHGNTIY; J: TRBJ1-3; D: TRBD1; length: 13; V: TRBV5-1
CDR3: ASSLASGGYYEQY; J: TRBJ2-7; D: TRBD2; length: 13; V: TRBV5-5
CDR3: ASSLGQGTGELF; J: TRBJ2-2; D: TRBD1; length: 12; V: TRBV11-2
CDR3: ASSSPTGSKY; J: TRBJ2-7; D: TRBD1; length: 10; V: TRBV6-5
CDR3: ASNRQGHTDTQY; J: TRBJ2-3; D: TRBD1; length: 12; V: TRBV6-5
CDR3: ASSLTNIQY; J: TRBJ2-4; D: NA; length: 9; V: TRBV7-2
CDR3: ASSQWRTSDNYGYT; J: TRBJ1-2; D: NA; length: 14; V: TRBV4-3
CDR3: ASSGRGPNTGELF; J: TRBJ2-2; D: TRBD1; length: 13; V: TRBV7-9
CDR3: ASSPNTGYNEQF; J: TRBJ2-1; D: NA; length: 12; V: TRBV4-3
CDR3: ASRQGATNEKLF; J: TRBJ1-4; D: NA; length: 12; V: TRBV19
CDR3: ASSFRGPLNTGELF; J: TRBJ2-2; D: NA; length: 14; V: TRBV19
CDR3: ASSVETTAGELF; J: TRBJ2-2; D: NA; length: 12; V: TRBV9
CDR3: AISGSSGGGYTNEQF; J: TRBJ2-1; D: TRBD2; length: 15; V: TRBV10-3
CDR3: ASSLVRGQGYGYT; J: TRBJ1-2; D: NA; length: 13; V: TRBV5-8
CDR3: ASSFRGYSNQPQH; J: TRBJ1-5; D: NA; length: 13; V: TRBV11-3
CDR3: ASSLGSGRTDTQY; J: TRBJ2-3; D: NA; length: 13; V: TRBV11-3
CDR3: ASSQDMVRGYGYT; J: TRBJ1-2; D: NA; length: 13; V: TRBV4-3
CDR3: ASSGQGAGNTIY; J: TRBJ1-3; D: TRBD1; length: 12; V: TRBV25-1
CDR3: ASSRGQFNTEAF; J: TRBJ1-1; D: TRBD1; length: 12; V: TRBV7-6
CDR3: ASSEETPDRAQPQH; J: TRBJ1-5; D: TRBD1; length: 14; V: TRBV2
CDR3: ASSLRQSLNEKLF; J: TRBJ1-4; D: NA; length: 13; V: TRBV19
CDR3: ASSLGGGGLKTEAF; J: TRBJ1-1; D: NA; length: 14; V: TRBV7-9
CDR3: ASSLVGYSPLH; J: TRBJ1-6; D: NA; length: 11; V: TRBV7-2
CDR3: ASSHKTAINSPLH; J: TRBJ1-6; D: NA; length: 13; V: TRBV11-2
CDR3: ASSPRTGANEKLF; J: TRBJ1-4; D: TRBD1; length: 13; V: TRBV5-6
CDR3: ASSADGVETQY; J: TRBJ2-5; D: NA; length: 11; V: TRBV9
CDR3: ASSLAARQTQY; J: TRBJ2-5; D: NA; length: 11; V: TRBV7-2
CDR3: ASSRYTGADTQY; J: TRBJ2-3; D: NA; length: 12; V: TRBV6-1
CDR3: SVEEHRGDEQY; J: TRBJ2-7; D: TRBD1; length: 11; V: TRBV29-1
CDR3: ASRRDRTAGELF; J: TRBJ2-2; D: TRBD1; length: 12; V: TRBV7-3
CDR3: ASSRVSQGCRNTIY; J: TRBJ1-3; D: NA; length: 14; V: TRBV21-1
CDR3: ASSLGFGGGGLDTQY; J: TRBJ2-3; D: TRBD2; length: 15; V: TRBV7-2
CDR3: ASSRASKGTDTQY; J: TRBJ2-3; D: NA; length: 13; V: TRBV14
CDR3: ASSYSDNRARTEAF; J: TRBJ1-1; D: NA; length: 14; V: TRBV6-5
CDR3: ASSPYRRDYEQY; J: TRBJ2-7; D: NA; length: 12; V: TRBV5-4
CDR3: ASRPPGSLHETQY; J: TRBJ2-5; D: NA; length: 13; V: TRBV6-5
CDR3: ASSLGRGGTDTQY; J: TRBJ2-3; D: TRBD2; length: 13; V: TRBV5-6
CDR3: ASSARLGGRETQY; J: TRBJ2-5; D: NA; length: 13; V: TRBV9
CDR3: ASSQEYRGLRNTIY; J: TRBJ1-3; D: TRBD1; length: 14; V: TRBV4-2
CDR3: ASSSFLYGELF; J: TRBJ2-2; D: NA; length: 11; V: TRBV9